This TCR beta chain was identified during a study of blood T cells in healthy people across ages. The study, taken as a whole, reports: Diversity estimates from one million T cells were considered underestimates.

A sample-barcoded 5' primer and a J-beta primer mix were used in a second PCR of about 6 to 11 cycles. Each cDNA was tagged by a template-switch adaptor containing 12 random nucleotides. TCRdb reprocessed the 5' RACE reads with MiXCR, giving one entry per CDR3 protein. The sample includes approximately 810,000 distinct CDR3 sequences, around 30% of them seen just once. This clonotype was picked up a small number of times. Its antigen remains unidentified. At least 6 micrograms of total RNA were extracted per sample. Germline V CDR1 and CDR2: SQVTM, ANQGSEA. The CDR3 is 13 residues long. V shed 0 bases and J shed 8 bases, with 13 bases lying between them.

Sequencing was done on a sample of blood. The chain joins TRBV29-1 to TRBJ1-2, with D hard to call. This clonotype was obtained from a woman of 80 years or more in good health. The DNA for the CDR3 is TGCAGCGTTGAAGAGACCCGACGGGGAGGCTACACCTTC. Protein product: CSVEETRRGGYTF.